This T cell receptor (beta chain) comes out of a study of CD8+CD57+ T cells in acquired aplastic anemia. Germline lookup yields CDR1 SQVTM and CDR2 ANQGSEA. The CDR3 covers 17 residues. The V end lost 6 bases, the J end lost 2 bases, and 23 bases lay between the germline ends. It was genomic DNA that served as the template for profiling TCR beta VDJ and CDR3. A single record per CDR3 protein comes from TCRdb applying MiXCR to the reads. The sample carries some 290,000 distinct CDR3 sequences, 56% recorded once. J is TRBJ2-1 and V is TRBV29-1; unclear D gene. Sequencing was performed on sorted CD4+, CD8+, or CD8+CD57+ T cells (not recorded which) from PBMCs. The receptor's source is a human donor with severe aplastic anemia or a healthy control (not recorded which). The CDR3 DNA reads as TGCAGCGTGGATATCGATTCTGCTAGGCTGACCTACAATGAGCAGTTCTTC. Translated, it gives CSVDIDSARLTYNEQFF.